The rows below give T cell receptor beta chains drawn from one sample of a study of cytomegalovirus exposure and HLA in healthy donors. Profiling relied on immunoSEQ multiplex PCR, and the TCRdb table lists in-frame clones only, not all of them. Of fewer than 200,000 clones listed, approximately 81% were seen once; the top ten hold around 2.2%. The sequencing sample was made of PBMCs. The source is a woman in her twenties or thirties in good health and CMV-seronegative. CDR3s include the opening cysteine and the closing phenylalanine or tryptophan. Each record gives: V gene, J gene, D gene, clone size, CDR3 protein, CDR3 DNA. The D gene is left open where the match is weak. A clone size is listed for some rows: how often the clone was seen (once, few, many), or a class if it is expanded.

TRBV18	TRBJ2-7	-	-	CASSPTSYEQYF	TGTGCCAGCTCACCAACTTCCTACGAGCAGTACTTC
TRBV7-9	TRBJ1-1	-	-	CASSLYSPIF	TGTGCCAGCAGCTTATATAGCCCCATTTTT
TRBV2	TRBJ2-7	TRBD1	-	CASQGDRDSYEQYF	TGTGCCAGCCAGGGTGACAGGGATTCCTACGAGCAGTACTTC
TRBV7-2	TRBJ2-5	TRBD2	-	CASSLGLAAGETQYF	TGTGCCAGCAGCTTAGGACTAGCGGCGGGAGAGACCCAGTACTTC
TRBV28	TRBJ1-2	TRBD1	once	CASSSPGQINYGYTF	TGTGCCAGCAGTTCCCCGGGACAGATTAACTATGGCTACACCTTC
TRBV5-1	TRBJ2-7	TRBD1	-	CASSLLGQGSLSYEQYF	TGCGCCAGCAGCTTGTTAGGACAGGGATCCCTATCCTACGAGCAGTACTTC
TRBV5-1	TRBJ2-3	-	-	CASSLGPTSTDTQYF	TGCGCCAGCAGCTTGGGTCCGACTAGCACAGATACGCAGTATTTT
TRBV27	TRBJ1-1	TRBD1	once	CASSSPGGGGGAFF	TGTGCCAGCAGCTCCCCAGGGGGCGGGGGGGGAGCTTTCTTT
TRBV4-2	TRBJ1-2	-	once	CASSQDLGGAALDYGYTF	TGTGCCAGCAGCCAAGATCTTGGGGGCGCAGCCTTAGACTATGGCTACACCTTC
TRBV5-1	TRBJ2-5	TRBD1	-	CASSEGQGAVETQYF	TGCGCCAGCAGCGAGGGACAGGGGGCGGTCGAGACCCAGTACTTC
TRBV28	TRBJ2-3	-	-	CASSSRQTDTQYF	TGTGCCAGCAGTTCCCGCCAGACAGATACGCAGTATTTT
TRBV6-5	TRBJ1-1	-	-	CASSYEGRTEAFF	TGTGCCAGCAGTTATGAGGGGAGGACTGAAGCTTTCTTT
TRBV7-9	TRBJ2-6	-	-	CSSSLGTRSGANGLTF	TGTTCCAGCAGCTTAGGGACCCGCTCTGGGGCCAACGGCCTGACTTTC
TRBV28	TRBJ1-2	-	-	CASSLSGRYGYTF	TGTGCCAGCAGTTTATCTGGGAGGTATGGCTACACCTTC
TRBV6-1	TRBJ2-2	-	few	CASSEQGGTGELFF	TGTGCCAGCAGTGAGCAGGGTGGCACCGGGGAGCTGTTTTTT
TRBV6-4	TRBJ2-3	-	-	CASSEEDSTDTQYF	TGTGCCAGCAGTGAGGAGGACAGCACAGATACGCAGTATTTT
TRBV6-6	TRBJ1-5	TRBD1	-	CASRTDRAPNQPQHF	TGTGCCAGCAGGACGGACAGGGCCCCCAATCAGCCCCAGCATTTT
TRBV6-5	TRBJ2-3	TRBD2	-	CASSYRTGTTIDTQYF	TGTGCCAGCAGTTACCGAACCGGGACTACTATAGATACGCAGTATTTT
TRBV4-3	TRBJ2-4	-	once	CASSQDGGLLLAKNIQYF	TGCGCCAGCAGCCAAGATGGGGGCTTACTTCTAGCCAAAAACATTCAGTACTTC
TRBV18	TRBJ2-7	TRBD1	-	CASSPRTGADYEQYF	TGTGCCAGCTCACCTAGGACAGGGGCGGATTACGAGCAGTACTTC
TRBV6-6	TRBJ1-4	-	few	CASRDTGWSEKLFF	TGTGCCAGCAGAGATACAGGGTGGAGCGAAAAACTGTTTTTT
TRBV7-2	TRBJ1-1	-	few	CASSLDMNTEAFF	TGTGCCAGCAGCTTAGACATGAACACTGAAGCTTTCTTT
TRBV28	TRBJ2-3	TRBD1	-	CASSLRDRPQYF	TGTGCCAGCAGTCTAAGGGACAGGCCGCAGTATTTT
TRBV5-1	TRBJ1-6	TRBD1	-	CASSFWPGTAVYNSPLHF	TGCGCCAGCAGCTTCTGGCCCGGGACAGCTGTCTATAATTCACCCCTCCACTTT
TRBV15	TRBJ2-3	-	-	CATSRALQGHGATDTQYF	TGTGCCACCAGCAGAGCCCTTCAGGGGCACGGTGCCACAGATACGCAGTATTTT
TRBV7-9	TRBJ2-6	-	-	CASSHHRDSGANVLTF	TGTGCCAGCAGCCACCACAGAGACTCTGGGGCCAACGTCCTGACTTTC
TRBV5-6	TRBJ2-4	TRBD1	-	CASRPGQGIGAKNIQYF	TGTGCCAGCAGGCCCGGACAGGGGATCGGGGCCAAAAACATTCAGTACTTC
TRBV7-9	TRBJ2-3	TRBD1	-	CASSFGTVSTDTQYF	TGTGCCAGCAGCTTCGGGACAGTTAGCACAGATACGCAGTATTTT
TRBV10-1	TRBJ2-7	-	-	CATSTGTPTYEQYF	TGCGCCACATCAACCGGGACACCCACCTACGAGCAGTACTTC
TRBV6-5	TRBJ1-2	-	-	CASSFQVNYGYTF	TGTGCCAGCAGTTTTCAGGTTAACTATGGCTACACCTTC
TRBV27	TRBJ2-7	TRBD2	-	CASRAGLAGYEQYF	TGTGCCAGCAGAGCGGGACTAGCGGGATACGAGCAGTACTTC
TRBV4-2	TRBJ2-7	-	few	CASSQDSNMRGSGYEQYF	TGTGCCAGCAGCCAAGACTCCAATATGCGAGGTTCTGGCTACGAGCAGTACTTC
TRBV19	TRBJ2-6	-	-	CASSILPGVRGANVLTF	TGTGCCAGTAGTATACTCCCGGGGGTACGCGGGGCCAACGTCCTGACTTTC
TRBV6-5	TRBJ1-3	-	-	CASSYSTVSSGNTIYF	TGTGCCAGCAGTTACTCAACAGTGAGCTCTGGAAACACCATATATTTT
TRBV2	TRBJ1-2	-	-	CASRGTVGGYGYTF	TGTGCCAGCAGGGGGACTGTGGGAGGATATGGCTACACCTTC
TRBV4-1	TRBJ2-7	-	-	CASSQDTRDEQYF	TGCGCCAGCAGCCAAGATACCAGGGACGAGCAGTACTTC
TRBV7-6	TRBJ2-7	TRBD2	-	CASSELAGTYEQYF	TGTGCCAGCAGCGAACTAGCGGGGACCTACGAGCAGTACTTC
TRBV2	TRBJ1-6	-	-	CASSRGSSPLHF	TGTGCCAGCAGTAGGGGCTCTTCACCCCTCCACTTT
TRBV5-5	TRBJ2-5	-	-	CASSLWFYGRGQETQYF	TGTGCCAGCAGCTTGTGGTTCTACGGGAGAGGGCAAGAGACCCAGTACTTC
TRBV5-1	TRBJ1-1	TRBD1	-	CASGWGQMNTEAFF	TGCGCCAGCGGGTGGGGACAGATGAACACTGAAGCTTTCTTT
TRBV6-5	TRBJ1-1	-	-	CASYRKMNTEAFF	TGTGCCAGTTACAGGAAAATGAACACTGAAGCTTTCTTT
TRBV6-1	TRBJ2-7	-	-	CASSYRSYEQYF	TGTGCCAGCAGTTATCGCTCCTACGAGCAGTACTTC
TRBV2	TRBJ2-7	TRBD1	-	CASRPILRDSSYEQYF	TGTGCCAGCAGGCCAATTCTCCGGGACAGCTCCTACGAGCAGTACTTC
TRBV5-4	TRBJ1-1	-	-	CASSLPTVNTEAFF	TGTGCCAGCAGCTTGCCTACAGTGAACACTGAAGCTTTCTTT
TRBV6-6	TRBJ2-7	-	few	CASSYSRGTYEQYF	TGTGCCAGCAGTTACTCGCGGGGCACCTACGAGCAGTACTTC
TRBV6-5	TRBJ1-2	TRBD1	-	CASGQGSGGYTF	TGTGCCAGCGGACAGGGATCCGGGGGCTACACCTTC
TRBV28	TRBJ2-3	-	-	CASSPPLQGRGDTQYF	TGTGCCAGCAGCCCTCCCCTACAGGGCCGAGGGGATACGCAGTATTTT
TRBV30	TRBJ2-7	-	-	CAWTAGLYLEQYF	TGTGCCTGGACCGCGGGACTCTACCTCGAGCAGTACTTC
TRBV7-2	TRBJ2-5	-	-	CASSLAGGGWGETQYF	TGTGCCAGCAGCTTAGCGGGAGGTGGGTGGGGAGAGACCCAGTACTTC
TRBV7-7	TRBJ2-5	TRBD1	-	CASSLTGSLQETQYF	TGTGCCAGCAGCTTGACAGGGTCACTACAAGAGACCCAGTACTTC
TRBV12-5	TRBJ2-7	-	-	CASGSGTSHEQYF	TGTGCTAGTGGATCTGGCACTAGTCACGAGCAGTACTTC
TRBV10-3	TRBJ1-5	-	-	CAISATDQSAQHF	TGTGCCATCAGCGCGACAGACCAATCAGCCCAGCATTTT